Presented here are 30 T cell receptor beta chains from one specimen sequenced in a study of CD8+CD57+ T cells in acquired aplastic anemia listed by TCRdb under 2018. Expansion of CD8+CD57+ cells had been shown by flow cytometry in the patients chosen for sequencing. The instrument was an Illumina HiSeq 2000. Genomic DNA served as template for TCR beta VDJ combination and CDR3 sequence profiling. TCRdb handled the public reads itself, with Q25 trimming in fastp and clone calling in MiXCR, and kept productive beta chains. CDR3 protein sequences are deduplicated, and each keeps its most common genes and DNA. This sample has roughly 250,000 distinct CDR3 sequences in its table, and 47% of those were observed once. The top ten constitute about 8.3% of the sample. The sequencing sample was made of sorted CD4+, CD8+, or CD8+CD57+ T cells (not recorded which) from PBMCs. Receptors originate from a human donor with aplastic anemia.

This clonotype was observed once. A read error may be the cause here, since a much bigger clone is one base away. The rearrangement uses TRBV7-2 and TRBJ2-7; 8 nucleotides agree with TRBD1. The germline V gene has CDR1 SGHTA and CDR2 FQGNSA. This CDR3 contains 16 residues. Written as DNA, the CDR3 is TGTGCCGGCAGCTCCGTTGGACAGGGCGCCTCCTACGAGCAGTACTTC. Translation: CAGSSVGQGASYEQYF.

CDR3: CASSVESAGTQETQYF. The CDR3, as DNA: TGTGCCAGCAGCGTAGAGAGCGCGGGAACCCAAGAGACCCAGTACTTC. This chain joins TRBV9 and TRBJ2-5, with D possibly TRBD2 on 6 matching bases. The CDR3 has 16 amino acids. V was clipped by 0 bases and J by 1 base, with 13 bases between them. Germline V gene data show CDR1 as SGDLS and CDR2 as YYNGEE.

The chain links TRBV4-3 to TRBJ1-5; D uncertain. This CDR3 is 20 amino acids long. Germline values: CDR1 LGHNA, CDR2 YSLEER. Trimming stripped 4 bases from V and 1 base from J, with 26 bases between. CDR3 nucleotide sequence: TGCGCCAGCAGCCCCAAGGATTCTGAGCCCGGGGAGCTAAGCAATCAGCCCCAGCATTTT. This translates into CASSPKDSEPGELSNQPQHF.

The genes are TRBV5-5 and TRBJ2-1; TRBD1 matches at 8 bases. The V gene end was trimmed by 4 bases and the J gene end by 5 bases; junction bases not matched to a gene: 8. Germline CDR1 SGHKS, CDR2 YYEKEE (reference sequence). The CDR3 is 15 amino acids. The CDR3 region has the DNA TGTGCCAGCAGCCATGGGACAGGTCGGGACAATGAGCAGTTCTTC. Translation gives CASSHGTGRDNEQFF.

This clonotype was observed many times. In nucleotides, the CDR3 is TGCGCCAGCAGCTTAGGGAATCTAAACTATGGCTACACCTTC. It translates to CASSLGNLNYGYTF. The chain recombines TRBV5-1 with TRBJ1-2; unclear D gene. The CDR3 sequence is 14 residues long. V was clipped by 2 bases and J by 2 bases, with 10 bases between them. Germline CDR1 SGHRS, CDR2 YFSETQ. Drawing the rest from reference TRBV5-1 and TRBJ1-2, the complete variable domain is KAGVTQTPRYLIKTRGQQVTLSCSPISGHRSVSWYQQTPGQGLQFLFEYFSETQRNKGNFPGRFSGRQFSNSRSEMNVSTLELGDSALYLCASSLGNLNYGYTFGSGTRLTVV.

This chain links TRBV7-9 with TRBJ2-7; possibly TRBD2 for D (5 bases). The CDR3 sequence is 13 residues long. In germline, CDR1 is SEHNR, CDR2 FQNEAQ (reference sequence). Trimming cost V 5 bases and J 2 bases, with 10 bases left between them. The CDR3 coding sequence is TGTGCCAGCAGCGGCTGGGGAGCCTACGAGCAGTACTTC. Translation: CASSGWGAYEQYF.

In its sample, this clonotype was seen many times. The CDR3 nucleotides read TGCAGTGCGATCGACAGGGGGCGCGATCAGCCCCAGCATTTT. Translated: CSAIDRGRDQPQHF. V gene TRBV20-1 combines with J gene TRBJ1-5, with TRBD1 matching 10 bases. The CDR3 has 14 residues. The V and J ends lost 6 bases and 5 bases, in that order; junction bases with no gene match: 7. CDR1 is DFQATT and CDR2 is SNEGSKA in the germline V gene (reference sequence).

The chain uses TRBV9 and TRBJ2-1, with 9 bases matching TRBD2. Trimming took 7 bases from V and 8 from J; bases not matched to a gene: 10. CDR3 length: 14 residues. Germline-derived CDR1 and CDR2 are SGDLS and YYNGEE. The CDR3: CASDGGGGPDEQFF. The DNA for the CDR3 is TGTGCCAGCGACGGCGGGGGGGGCCCAGATGAGCAGTTCTTC.

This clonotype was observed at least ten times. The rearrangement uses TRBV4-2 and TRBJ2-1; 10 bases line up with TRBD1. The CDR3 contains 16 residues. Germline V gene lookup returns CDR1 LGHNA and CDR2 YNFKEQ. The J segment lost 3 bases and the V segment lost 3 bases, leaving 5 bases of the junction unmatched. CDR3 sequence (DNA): TGTGCCAGCAGCCAGAGGGGGACAGGGGACTACAATGAGCAGTTCTTC. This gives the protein CASSQRGTGDYNEQFF.

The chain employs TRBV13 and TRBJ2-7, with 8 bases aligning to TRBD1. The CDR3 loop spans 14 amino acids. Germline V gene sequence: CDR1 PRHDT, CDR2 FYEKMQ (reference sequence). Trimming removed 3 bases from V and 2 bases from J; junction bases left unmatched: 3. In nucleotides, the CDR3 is TGTGCCAGCAGCTTCCGGGACAGGCCCTACGAGCAGTACTTC. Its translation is CASSFRDRPYEQYF.

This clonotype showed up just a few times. The CDR3 sequence: CASSVGSGGYNEQFF. Here the CDR3 DNA reads TGTGCCAGCAGCGTAGGCAGCGGGGGGTACAATGAGCAGTTCTTC. This chain connects TRBV9 to TRBJ2-1; 9 positions match TRBD2. CDR1 and CDR2 from the germline V gene are SGDLS and YYNGEE. Unmatched junction bases numbered 2, after V lost 0 bases and J lost 4 bases. CDR3 length equals 15 residues.

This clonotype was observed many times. CDR3 loop: CASSIEGGYEQYF. The CDR3 DNA follows: TGTGCCAGCAGTATCGAAGGCGGATACGAGCAGTACTTC. V and J are TRBV6-5 and TRBJ2-7; D remains unclear. Germline loops: CDR1 MNHEY, CDR2 SVGAGI. The CDR3 sequence is 13 residues long. Between the trimmed V and J ends, which lost 5 bases and 4 bases, there was a span of 12 bases.

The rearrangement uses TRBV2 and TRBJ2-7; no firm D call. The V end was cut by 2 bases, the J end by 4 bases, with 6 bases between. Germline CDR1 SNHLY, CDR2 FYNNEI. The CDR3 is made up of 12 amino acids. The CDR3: CASSEYEYEQYF. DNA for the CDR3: TGTGCCAGCAGTGAATATGAATACGAGCAGTACTTC.

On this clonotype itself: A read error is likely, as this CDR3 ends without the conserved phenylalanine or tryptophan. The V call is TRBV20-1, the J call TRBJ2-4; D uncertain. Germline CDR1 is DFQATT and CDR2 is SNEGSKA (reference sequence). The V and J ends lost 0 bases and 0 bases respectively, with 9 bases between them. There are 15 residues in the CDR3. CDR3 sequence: CSARDPELAKNIQYV. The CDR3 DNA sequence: TGCAGTGCTAGAGATCCTGAGCTAGCCAAAAACATTCAGTACGTC.

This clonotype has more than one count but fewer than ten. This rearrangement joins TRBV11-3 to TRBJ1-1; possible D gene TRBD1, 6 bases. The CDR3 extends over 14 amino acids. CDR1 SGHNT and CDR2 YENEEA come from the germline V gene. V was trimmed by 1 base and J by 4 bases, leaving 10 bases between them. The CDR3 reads CASSLGGQVTEAFF. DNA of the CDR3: TGTGCCAGCAGCTTAGGGGGGCAAGTCACTGAAGCTTTCTTT.

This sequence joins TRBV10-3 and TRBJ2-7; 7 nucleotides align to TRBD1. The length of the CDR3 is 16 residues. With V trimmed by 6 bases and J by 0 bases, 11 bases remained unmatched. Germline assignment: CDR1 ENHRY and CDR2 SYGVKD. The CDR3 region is CAISLDSDRFSYEQYF. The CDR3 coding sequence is TGTGCCATCAGCCTAGACTCGGACAGGTTCTCCTACGAGCAGTACTTC.

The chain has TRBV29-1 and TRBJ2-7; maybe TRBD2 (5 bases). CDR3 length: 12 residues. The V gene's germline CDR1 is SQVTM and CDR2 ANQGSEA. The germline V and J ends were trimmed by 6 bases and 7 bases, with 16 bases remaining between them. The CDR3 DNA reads TGCAGCGTGAACCTTAATCGGGAAGAGCAGTACTTC. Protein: CSVNLNREEQYF.

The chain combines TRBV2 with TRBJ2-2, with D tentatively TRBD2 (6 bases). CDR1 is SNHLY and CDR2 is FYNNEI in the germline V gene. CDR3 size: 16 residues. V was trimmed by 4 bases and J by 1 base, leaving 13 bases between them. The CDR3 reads CASSGGYGGNTGELFF. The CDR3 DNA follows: TGTGCCAGCAGTGGGGGGTACGGGGGGAACACCGGGGAGCTGTTTTTT.

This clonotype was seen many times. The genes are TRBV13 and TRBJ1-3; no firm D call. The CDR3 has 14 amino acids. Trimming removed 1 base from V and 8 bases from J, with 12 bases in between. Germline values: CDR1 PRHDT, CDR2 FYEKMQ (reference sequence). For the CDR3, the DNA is TGTGCCAGCAGCTTAGAGGGATTACGGGACACCATATATTTT. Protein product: CASSLEGLRDTIYF.

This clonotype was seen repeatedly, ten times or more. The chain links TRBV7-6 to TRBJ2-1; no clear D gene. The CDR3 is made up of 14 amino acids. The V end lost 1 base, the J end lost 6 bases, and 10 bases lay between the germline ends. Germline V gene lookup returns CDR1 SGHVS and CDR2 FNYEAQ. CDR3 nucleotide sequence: TGTGCCAGCAGCTTAGGGTGGAGAGGCAATGAGCAGTTCTTC. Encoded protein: CASSLGWRGNEQFF. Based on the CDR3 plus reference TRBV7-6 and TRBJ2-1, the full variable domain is GAGVSQSPRYKVTKRGQDVALRCDPISGHVSLYWYRQALGQGPEFLTYFNYEAQQDKSGLPNDRFSAERPEGSISTLTIQRTEQRDSAMYRCASSLGWRGNEQFFGPGTRLTVL.

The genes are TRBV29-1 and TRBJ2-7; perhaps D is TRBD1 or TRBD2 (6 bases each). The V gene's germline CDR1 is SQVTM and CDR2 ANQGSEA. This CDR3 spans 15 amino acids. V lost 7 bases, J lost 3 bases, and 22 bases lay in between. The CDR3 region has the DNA TGCAGCGCGTTGGGGGGTGGGGACAAGGGCTACGAGCAGTACTTC. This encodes CSALGGGDKGYEQYF.

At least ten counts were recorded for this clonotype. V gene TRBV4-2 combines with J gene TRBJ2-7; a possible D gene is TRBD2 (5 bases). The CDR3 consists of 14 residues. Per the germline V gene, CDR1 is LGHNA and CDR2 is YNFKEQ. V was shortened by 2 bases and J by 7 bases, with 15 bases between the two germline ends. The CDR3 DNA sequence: TGTGCCAGCAGCCAAACCCGCTCGGGGTATGAGCAGTACTTC. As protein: CASSQTRSGYEQYF.

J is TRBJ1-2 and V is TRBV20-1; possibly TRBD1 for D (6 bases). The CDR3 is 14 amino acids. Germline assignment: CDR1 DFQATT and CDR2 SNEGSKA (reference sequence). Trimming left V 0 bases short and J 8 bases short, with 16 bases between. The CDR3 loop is CSAREKGGLEGYTF. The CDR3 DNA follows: TGCAGTGCTAGAGAAAAAGGGGGGCTGGAGGGCTACACCTTC.

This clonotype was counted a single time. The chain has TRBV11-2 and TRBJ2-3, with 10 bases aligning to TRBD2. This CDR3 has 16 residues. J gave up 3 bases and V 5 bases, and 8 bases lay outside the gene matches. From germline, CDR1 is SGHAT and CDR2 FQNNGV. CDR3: CASSTGTSDWTDTQYF. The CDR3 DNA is TGTGCCAGCAGCACCGGGACTAGCGATTGGACAGATACGCAGTATTTT.

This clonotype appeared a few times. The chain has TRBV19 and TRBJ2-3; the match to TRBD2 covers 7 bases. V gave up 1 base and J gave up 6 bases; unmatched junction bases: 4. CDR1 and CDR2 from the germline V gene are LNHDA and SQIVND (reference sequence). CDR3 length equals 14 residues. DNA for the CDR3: TGTGCCAGTAGTATAGCGGGGGGTGAGGATACGCAGTATTTT. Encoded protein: CASSIAGGEDTQYF.

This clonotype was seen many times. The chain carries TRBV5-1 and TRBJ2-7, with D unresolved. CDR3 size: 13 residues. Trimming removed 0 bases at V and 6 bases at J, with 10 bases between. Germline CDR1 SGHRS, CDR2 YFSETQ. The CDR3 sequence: CASSLVGISEQYF. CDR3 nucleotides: TGCGCCAGCAGCTTGGTTGGGATCTCCGAGCAGTACTTC.

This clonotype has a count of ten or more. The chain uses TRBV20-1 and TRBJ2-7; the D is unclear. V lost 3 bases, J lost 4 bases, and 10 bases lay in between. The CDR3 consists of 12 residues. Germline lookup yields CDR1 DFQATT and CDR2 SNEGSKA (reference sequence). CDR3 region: CSASAAMYEQYF. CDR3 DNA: TGCAGTGCTAGTGCAGCAATGTACGAGCAGTACTTC.

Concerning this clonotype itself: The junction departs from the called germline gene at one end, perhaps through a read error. CDR3 nucleotide sequence: TGTACCAGCAGCTTAGATCTGTATGGCTACACCTTC. Translating gives CTSSLDLYGYTF. The V and J genes are TRBV7-4 and TRBJ1-2; no firm D call. CDR1 is SGHVT, CDR2 SQSDAQ, per germline. The length of the CDR3 is 12 residues.

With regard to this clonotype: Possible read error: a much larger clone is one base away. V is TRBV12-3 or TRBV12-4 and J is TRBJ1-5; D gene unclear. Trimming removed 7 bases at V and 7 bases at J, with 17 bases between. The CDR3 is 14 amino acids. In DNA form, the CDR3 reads TGTGCCAGCAAACTACGGGGAAGTTTCCAGCCCCAGCATTTT. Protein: CASKLRGSFQPQHF.

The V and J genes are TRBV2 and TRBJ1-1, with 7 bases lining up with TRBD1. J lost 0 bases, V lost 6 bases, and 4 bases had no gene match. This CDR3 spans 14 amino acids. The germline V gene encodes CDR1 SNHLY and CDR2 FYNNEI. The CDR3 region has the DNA TGTGCCAGCAGAAGGGACAGCATGAACACTGAAGCTTTCTTT. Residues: CASRRDSMNTEAFF.